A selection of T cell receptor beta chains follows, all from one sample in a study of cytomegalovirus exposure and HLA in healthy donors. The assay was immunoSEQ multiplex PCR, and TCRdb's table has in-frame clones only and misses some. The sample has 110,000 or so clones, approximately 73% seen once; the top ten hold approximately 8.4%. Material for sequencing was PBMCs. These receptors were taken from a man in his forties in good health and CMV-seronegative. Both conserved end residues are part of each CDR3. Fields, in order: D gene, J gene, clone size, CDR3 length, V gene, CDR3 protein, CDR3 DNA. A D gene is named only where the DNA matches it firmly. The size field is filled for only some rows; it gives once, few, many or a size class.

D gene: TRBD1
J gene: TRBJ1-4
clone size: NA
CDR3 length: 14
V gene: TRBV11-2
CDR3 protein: CASGQGAFGEKLFF
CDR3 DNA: TGTGCCAGCGGCCAGGGGGCTTTTGGCGAAAAACTGTTTTTT

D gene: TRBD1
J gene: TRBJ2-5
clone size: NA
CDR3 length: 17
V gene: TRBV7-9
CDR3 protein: CASSLGQGAMYQETQYF
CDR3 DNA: TGTGCCAGCAGCTTAGGGCAGGGGGCGATGTACCAAGAGACCCAGTACTTC

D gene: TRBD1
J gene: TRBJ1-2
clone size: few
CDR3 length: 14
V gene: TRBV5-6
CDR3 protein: CASSLGRGLRGYTF
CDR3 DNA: TGTGCCAGCAGCTTGGGCAGGGGGCTTCGTGGCTACACCTTC

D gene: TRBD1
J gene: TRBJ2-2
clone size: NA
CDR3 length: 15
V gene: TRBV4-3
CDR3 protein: CASSPGTGDTGELFF
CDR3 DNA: TGCGCCAGCAGCCCAGGGACAGGGGACACCGGGGAGCTGTTTTTT

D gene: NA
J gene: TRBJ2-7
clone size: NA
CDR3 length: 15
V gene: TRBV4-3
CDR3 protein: CASSQDSSGTYEQYF
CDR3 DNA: TGCGCCAGCAGCCAAGACTCCTCAGGGACCTACGAGCAGTACTTC

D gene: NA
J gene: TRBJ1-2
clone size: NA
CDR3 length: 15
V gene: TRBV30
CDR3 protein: CAWSLTGLSNYGYTF
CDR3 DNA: TGTGCCTGGAGTCTGACAGGCCTAAGTAACTATGGCTACACCTTC

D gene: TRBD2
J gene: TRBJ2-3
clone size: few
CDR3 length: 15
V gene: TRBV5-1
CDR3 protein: CASGAAGGFPDTQYF
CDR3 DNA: TGCGCCAGCGGGGCAGCGGGGGGCTTCCCAGATACGCAGTATTTT

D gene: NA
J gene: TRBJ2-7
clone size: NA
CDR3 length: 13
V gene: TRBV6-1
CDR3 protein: CASSEREPYEQYF
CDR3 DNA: TGTGCCAGCAGTGAAAGGGAGCCCTACGAGCAGTACTTC

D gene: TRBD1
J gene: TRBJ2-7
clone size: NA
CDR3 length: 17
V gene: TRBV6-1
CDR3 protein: CASSGSKGQASSYEQYF
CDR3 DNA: TGTGCCAGCAGTGGATCAAAGGGACAGGCGAGCTCCTACGAGCAGTACTTC

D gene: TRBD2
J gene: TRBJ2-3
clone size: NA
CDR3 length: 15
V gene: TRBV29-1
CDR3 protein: CSVDASGGNTDTQYF
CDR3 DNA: TGCAGCGTAGATGCTAGCGGGGGAAACACAGATACGCAGTATTTT

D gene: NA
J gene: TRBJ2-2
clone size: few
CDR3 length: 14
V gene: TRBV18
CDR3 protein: CASSSTGNTGELFF
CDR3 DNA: TGTGCCAGCTCAAGCACAGGGAACACCGGGGAGCTGTTTTTT